This passage covers 22 T cell receptor beta chains from one sample sequenced in a study of human T cells and chemical hapten exposure (dated by TCRdb to about 2021). Libraries were constructed by RACE. Sequencing was performed on a NextSeq 500. In TCRdb, the public reads were trimmed at Q25 with fastp and aligned with MiXCR, with productive beta chains retained. Records with the same CDR3 protein are collapsed into one entry carrying the most frequent genes and DNA. This sample is represented by 350,000 to 400,000 distinct CDR3 sequences; roughly 4.6% of them were singletons. The biggest ten clones account for around 2.6% of the sample. The time point label on this specimen signifies: pre-sensitization, week 0. Interpreted using the paper, the treatment or condition label stands for: therapeutic diphenylcyclopropenone sensitization with weekly scalp DPC. The sequenced sample was whole blood, obtained in connection with sensitization to the hapten diphenylcyclopropenone (DPC). These receptors originate from a woman aged 50 to 60 with alopecia areata. Some clones in this sample may be carry-over from other donors' samples.

This chain's CDR3 is CASSFEIWRSTEAFF. The DNA of the CDR3 is TGTGCCAGCAGCTTCGAGATTTGGAGGAGTACTGAAGCTTTCTTT. The rearrangement links TRBV7-9 to TRBJ1-1; D not certain. Looked up from germline, CDR1 is SEHNR and CDR2 is FQNEAQ (reference sequence). The length of the CDR3 is 15 residues. Trimming pared 3 bases from V and 5 bases from J, leaving 16 bases between.

This clonotype was observed many times. This chain links TRBV6-5 with TRBJ2-1; D unresolved. The length of the CDR3 is 13 residues. V was trimmed by 6 bases and J by 6 bases, leaving 12 bases between them. Germline CDR1 MNHEY, CDR2 SVGAGI. The CDR3 spells CASRLQLFNEQFF. CDR3 nucleotide sequence: TGTGCCAGCAGACTACAGCTTTTCAATGAGCAGTTCTTC.

This clonotype was counted at least ten times. The J gene is TRBJ1-2, the V gene TRBV18, with D maybe TRBD1 (6 bases). Germline V gene sequence: CDR1 KGHSH, CDR2 LQKENI. V dropped 6 bases and J dropped 2 bases, with 13 bases sitting between them. The CDR3 consists of 14 residues. The CDR3 coding sequence is TGTGCCAGCTCGCCAGGGGTATCCAACTATGGCTACACCTTC. Translating gives CASSPGVSNYGYTF.

The chain carries TRBV2 and TRBJ2-7, with 7 bases identical to TRBD1. The CDR3 runs 15 residues. Germline V gives CDR1 SNHLY, CDR2 FYNNEI. Trimming cost V 7 bases and J 7 bases; bases outside gene matches: 16. The CDR3 loop reads CASTLVETGLGEQYF. For the CDR3, the DNA is TGTGCCAGCACTCTCGTCGAGACAGGGTTGGGTGAGCAGTACTTC.

The V and J genes are TRBV20-1 and TRBJ2-3; D is possibly TRBD2 (5 bases). V was clipped by 3 bases and J by 5 bases, with 9 bases between them. CDR3 size: 12 residues. Germline CDR1 DFQATT, CDR2 SNEGSKA (reference sequence). CDR3 sequence: CSARTKLDTQYF. The CDR3 coding sequence is TGCAGTGCTAGGACTAAACTAGATACGCAGTATTTT.

This clonotype was seen at least ten times. V and J are TRBV28 and TRBJ2-7; the match to TRBD2 covers 15 bases. The germline V gene has CDR1 MDHEN and CDR2 SYDVKM. V was clipped by 6 bases and J by 3 bases; unmatched bases: 6. CDR3 length: 16 residues. The CDR3 is CASSLGLAGGHYEQYF. CDR3 nucleotides: TGTGCCAGCAGCCTGGGACTAGCGGGAGGTCACTACGAGCAGTACTTC.

The genes are TRBV29-1 and TRBJ1-4; TRBD1 matches 10 bases. Germline trimming cut 3 bases from V and 10 bases from J; bases unmatched to any gene: 5. The CDR3 runs to 13 residues. The germline V gene encodes CDR1 SQVTM and CDR2 ANQGSEA. The CDR3 bases are TGCAGCGTTGATGGGACAGGGGATCGAAAACTGTTTTTT. It encodes CSVDGTGDRKLFF.

This clonotype was seen repeatedly, ten times or more. The chain is built from TRBV5-4 and TRBJ2-7, with TRBD1 matching over 7 bases. Germline CDR1 and CDR2: SGHNT and YYREEE (reference sequence). Germline trimming cut 4 bases from V and 5 bases from J; bases unmatched to any gene: 12. The length of the CDR3 is 15 residues. The CDR3 coding sequence is TGTGCCAGCAGCGCGACAGGGAACCTACCCCACGAGCAGTACTTC. Protein: CASSATGNLPHEQYF.

A few counts support this clonotype. CDR3 nucleotides: TGCAGTGCTAGCCCCCCGGGAGGGGCCTTTTCCTACGAGCAGTACTTC. Amino acids: CSASPPGGAFSYEQYF. This chain connects TRBV20-1 to TRBJ2-7; TRBD2 agrees at 8 bases. V was pared by 3 bases and J by 1 base, with 11 bases of the junction left unmatched. The CDR3 contains 16 residues. CDR1 is DFQATT and CDR2 is SNEGSKA in the germline V gene (reference sequence).

This clonotype has ten or more counts. CDR3 in DNA: TGTGCCAGCAGCTTAGGGGGAACTAATGAAAAACTGTTTTTT. The encoded protein is CASSLGGTNEKLFF. The gene calls are TRBV7-2 and TRBJ1-4; unclear D gene. Trimming removed 1 base from V and 1 base from J, with 4 bases in between. The CDR3 spans 14 residues. Germline assignment: CDR1 SGHTA and CDR2 FQGNSA.

The V gene is TRBV20-1, the J gene TRBJ2-7; D might be TRBD2 (5 bases). Trimming left V 0 bases short and J 5 bases short, with 8 bases between. The CDR3 sequence is 12 residues long. In germline, CDR1 is DFQATT, CDR2 SNEGSKA (reference sequence). CDR3 region: CSARDIGNEQYF. The CDR3 nucleotides are TGCAGTGCTAGAGATATCGGGAACGAGCAGTACTTC.

This clonotype was observed a single time. V gene TRBV7-2 combines with J gene TRBJ1-2, with D possibly being TRBD1 (5 bases). From germline, CDR1 is SGHTA and CDR2 FQGNSA. Trimming removed 5 bases at V and 3 bases at J, with 16 bases between. This CDR3 spans 15 amino acids. The CDR3 bases are TGTGCCAGCAGCGCCAGGGCACAGAATTACTATGGCTACACCTTC. This gives the protein CASSARAQNYYGYTF.

In its sample, this clonotype was seen many times. The chain has TRBV12-3 or TRBV12-4 and TRBJ2-1; D may be TRBD1 or TRBD2 (5 bases each). Between the trimmed V and J ends, which lost 5 bases and 12 bases, there was a span of 17 bases. The CDR3 length is 13 residues. CDR3 loop: CASSPLGAMGQFF. CDR3 coding DNA: TGTGCCAGCAGTCCCCTCGGGGCCATGGGGCAGTTCTTC.

This clonotype was seen at least ten times. V gene TRBV6-1 combines with J gene TRBJ1-4; D may be TRBD1 (6 bases). Between the trimmed V and J ends, which lost 5 bases and 0 bases, there was a span of 13 bases. The germline V gene encodes CDR1 MNHNS and CDR2 SASEGT. The CDR3 is 16 amino acids. CDR3 DNA: TGTGCCAGCAGTCGCCCCGGACAGACAACTAATGAAAAACTGTTTTTT. It is translated as CASSRPGQTTNEKLFF.

The chain joins TRBV6-2 or TRBV6-3 to TRBJ1-1; D is uncertain. Per germline, CDR1 MNHEY and CDR2 SVGEGT. V was clipped by 6 bases and J by 2 bases, with 13 bases between them. The CDR3 is 14 amino acids. The CDR3, as DNA: TGTGCCAGCAGCGAAACTGGGTTTAACACTGAAGCTTTCTTT. As protein: CASSETGFNTEAFF.

This clonotype has a count of ten or more. This chain connects TRBV20-1 to TRBJ1-5; D might be TRBD1 (6 bases). V lost 6 bases and J 3 bases, leaving 15 bases between the germline ends. Germline-derived CDR1 and CDR2 are DFQATT and SNEGSKA (reference sequence). The length of the CDR3 is 14 residues. CDR3 in DNA: TGCAGTGCCACGTTAACAGGGAACAATCAGCCCCAGCATTTT. Translating it yields CSATLTGNNQPQHF.

This sequence joins TRBV9 and TRBJ2-3; 7 nucleotides match TRBD2. With 0 bases clipped from V and 2 bases from J, the junction kept 9 bases outside the gene matches. The germline CDR1 and CDR2 sequences are SGDLS and YYNGEE. The CDR3 loop spans 17 amino acids. CDR3 sequence (DNA): TGTGCCAGCAGCGTAGGAGGTAGCGGGTATTCCACAGATACGCAGTATTTT. Its translation is CASSVGGSGYSTDTQYF. Drawing the rest from reference TRBV9 and TRBJ2-3, the complete variable domain is DSGVTQTPKHLITATGQRVTLRCSPRSGDLSVYWYQQSLDQGLQFLIQYYNGEERAKGNILERFSAQQFPDLHSELNLSSLELGDSALYFCASSVGGSGYSTDTQYFGPGTRLTVL.

This clonotype appeared many times. This sequence joins TRBV6-2 or TRBV6-3 and TRBJ1-1, with D uncertain. Trimming left V 4 bases short and J 0 bases short, with 21 bases between. CDR3 size: 18 residues. The germline gives CDR1 MNHEY, CDR2 SVGEGT. CDR3 DNA sequence: TGTGCCAGCAGTTCCCAAAGCCCCGGTCTAGCTCTGAACACTGAAGCTTTCTTT. Translating it yields CASSSQSPGLALNTEAFF.

This clonotype appeared a few times. This chain connects TRBV6-8 to TRBJ1-2, with 9 bases lining up with TRBD1. With V trimmed by 8 bases and J by 0 bases, 19 bases remained unmatched. CDR3 length: 19 amino acids. Germline CDR1 reads MNHGY; CDR2 reads SAAAGT. The CDR3 DNA follows: TGTGCCAGCCGACGAAGATTCGGGACAGGGAGGCCAGCTAACTATGGCTACACCTTC. Encoded protein: CASRRRFGTGRPANYGYTF.

In this sample, this clonotype turned up a few times. V and J are TRBV7-9 and TRBJ2-7, with a weak D call TRBD1 (6 bases). Germline-derived CDR1 and CDR2 are SEHNR and FQNEAQ (reference sequence). Trimming left V 3 bases short and J 1 base short, with 19 bases between. CDR3 length: 17 residues. The CDR3 DNA sequence: TGTGCCAGCAGCTTGGCCGTACTACAGGGCCCGTCCTACGAGCAGTACTTC. Its translation is CASSLAVLQGPSYEQYF.

This clonotype was observed many times. The chain recombines TRBV29-1 with TRBJ2-5; D is possibly TRBD2 (5 bases). The V gene lost 3 bases and the J gene lost 5 bases, with 10 bases spanning the gap. Germline lookup yields CDR1 SQVTM and CDR2 ANQGSEA. The CDR3 has 12 residues. The CDR3 spells CSVEAGVETQYF. CDR3 in DNA: TGCAGCGTTGAGGCGGGCGTGGAGACCCAGTACTTC.

This chain joins TRBV12-3 or TRBV12-4 and TRBJ1-2; 8 bases map to TRBD1. The CDR3 loop spans 18 amino acids. The ends lost 5 bases at V and 7 bases at J; junction bases unmatched: 21. For the CDR3, the DNA is TGTGCCAGCAGTGATGCACCATCAACCGGGGACAGGCGTCCTGGCTACACCTTC. It is translated as CASSDAPSTGDRRPGYTF.